The 8 T cell receptor beta chains reported below all come from one sample, sequenced in a study of blood T cell repertoires in COVID-19. The repertoire was sequenced with immunoSEQ multiplex PCR; TCRdb's copy has only in-frame clones and lacks some. The table records 300,000 or so clones, about 90% of them present only once. Sequencing input: peripheral blood. Receptor source: a woman in her 30s with COVID-19, enrolled during active disease.

V gene TRBV10-3 combines with J gene TRBJ2-7, with 7 bases aligning to TRBD1. CDR3 length: 16 amino acids. Germline V gives CDR1 ENHRY, CDR2 SYGVKD. Trimming cost V 1 base and J 5 bases; bases outside gene matches: 11. CDR3: CAISEFGAGGHHEQYF. The DNA for the CDR3 is TGTGCCATCAGTGAGTTTGGGGCAGGGGGTCACCACGAGCAGTACTTC.

The chain couples TRBV28 to TRBJ1-4; weak D call: TRBD1 (5 bases). CDR1 and CDR2 from the germline V gene are MDHEN and SYDVKM. The V end lost 2 bases, the J end lost 6 bases, and 10 bases lay between the germline ends. This CDR3 contains 14 residues. The CDR3, as DNA: TGTGCCAGCAGTTTAGGCGGGGGTTATGAAAAACTGTTTTTT. Its protein is CASSLGGGYEKLFF. Full variable domain (missing parts from reference TRBV28 and TRBJ1-4): DVKVTQSSRYLVKRTGEKVFLECVQDMDHENMFWYRQDPGLGLRLIYFSYDVKMKEKGDIPEGYSVSREKKERFSLILESASTNQTSMYLCASSLGGGYEKLFFGSGTQLSVL.

This chain uses TRBV27 with TRBJ1-2; D is possibly TRBD1 (6 bases). V lost 6 bases to trimming and J lost 0 bases, with 11 bases between them. Germline V gives CDR1 MNHEY, CDR2 SMNVEV (reference sequence). CDR3 size: 14 residues. The CDR3 DNA follows: TGTGCCAGCAGACCACAGGGTGCTAACTATGGCTACACCTTC. Translation: CASRPQGANYGYTF.

The J gene is TRBJ2-5, the V gene TRBV9, with D maybe TRBD2 (5 bases). The ends were cut back, 4 bases at V and 2 bases at J, with 15 bases in the middle. The germline V gene has CDR1 SGDLS and CDR2 YYNGEE. The CDR3 has 15 amino acids. The chain's CDR3 is CASSPILGVQETQYF. DNA of the CDR3: TGTGCCAGCAGCCCGATATTGGGAGTACAAGAGACCCAGTACTTC.

The J gene is TRBJ2-7, the V gene TRBV10-2; D not certain. Trimming took 4 bases from V and 1 from J, leaving 5 bases between them. The V gene's germline CDR1 is WSHSY and CDR2 SAAADI. The length of the CDR3 is 12 residues. The CDR3 DNA reads as TGCGCCAGCAGTGCTAATTCCTACGAGCAGTACTTC. Amino acid sequence: CASSANSYEQYF.

The V gene is TRBV18, the J gene TRBJ2-1, with 9 bases aligning to TRBD2. After removal of 6 bases from V and 5 bases from J, the junction contained 5 bases not matched to a gene. The CDR3 is 14 residues long. Germline V lookup: CDR1 KGHSH, CDR2 LQKENI. The CDR3 DNA reads as TGTGCCAGCTCGACTAGCGGAGGAAACAATGAGCAGTTCTTC. This sequence encodes CASSTSGGNNEQFF.

The chain carries TRBV6-5 and TRBJ2-7; D is possibly TRBD1 (6 bases). Germline V CDR1 and CDR2: MNHEY, SVGAGI. The CDR3 has 15 amino acids. Trimming took 6 bases from V and 0 from J, leaving 15 bases between them. The CDR3 nucleotides are TGTGCCAGCAGCCCACAGGGTTGGAGCTCCTACGAGCAGTACTTC. Translated: CASSPQGWSSYEQYF.

The chain links TRBV19 to TRBJ2-7, with 9 bases identical to TRBD1. The J segment lost 2 bases and the V segment lost 4 bases, leaving 6 bases of the junction unmatched. Germline assignment: CDR1 LNHDA and CDR2 SQIVND (reference sequence). The CDR3 sequence is 15 residues long. The CDR3 DNA follows: TGTGCCAGTAGTAGCCAGGGACAGGGAACCTACGAGCAGTACTTC. Amino acid sequence: CASSSQGQGTYEQYF.